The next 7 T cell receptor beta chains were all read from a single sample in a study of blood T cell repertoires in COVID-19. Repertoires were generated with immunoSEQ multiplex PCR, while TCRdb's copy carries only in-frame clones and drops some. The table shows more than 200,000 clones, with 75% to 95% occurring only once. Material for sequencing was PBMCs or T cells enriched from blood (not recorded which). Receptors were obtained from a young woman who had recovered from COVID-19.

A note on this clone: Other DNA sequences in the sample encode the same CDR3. CDR3 protein: CATSGQGEGEKLFF. CDR3 DNA sequence: TGTGCCACCAGTGGACAAGGGGAGGGTGAAAAACTGTTTTTT. J is TRBJ1-4 and V is TRBV24-1; a possible D gene is TRBD1 (5 bases). Trimming shortened V by 5 bases and J by 7 bases, and 13 bases separated the two germline ends. Germline-derived CDR1 and CDR2 are KGHDR and SFDVKD. The CDR3 loop spans 14 amino acids.

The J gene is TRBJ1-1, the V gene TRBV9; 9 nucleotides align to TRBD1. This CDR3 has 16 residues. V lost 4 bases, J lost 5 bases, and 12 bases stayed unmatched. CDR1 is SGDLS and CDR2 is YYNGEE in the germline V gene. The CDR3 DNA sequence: TGTGCCAGCAGCACCAGACAGGGGGGTGCGCGTACTGAAGCTTTCTTT. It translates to CASSTRQGGARTEAFF.

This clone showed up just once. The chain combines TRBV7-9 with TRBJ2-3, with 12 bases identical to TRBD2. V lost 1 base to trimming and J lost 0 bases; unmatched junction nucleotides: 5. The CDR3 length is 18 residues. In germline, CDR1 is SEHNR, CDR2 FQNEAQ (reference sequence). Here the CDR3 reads CASSLVSLAGGSTDTQYF. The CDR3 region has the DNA TGTGCCAGCAGCTTAGTCTCTCTAGCGGGAGGGAGCACAGATACGCAGTATTTT.

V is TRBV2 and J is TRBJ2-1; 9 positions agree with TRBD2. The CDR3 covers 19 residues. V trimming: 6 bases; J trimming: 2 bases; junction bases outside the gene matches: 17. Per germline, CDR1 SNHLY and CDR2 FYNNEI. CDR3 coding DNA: TGTGCCAGCAGAGGCCAGGGGGTAGCGGGAGTCCGCCCCTACAATGAGCAGTTCTTC. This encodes CASRGQGVAGVRPYNEQFF.

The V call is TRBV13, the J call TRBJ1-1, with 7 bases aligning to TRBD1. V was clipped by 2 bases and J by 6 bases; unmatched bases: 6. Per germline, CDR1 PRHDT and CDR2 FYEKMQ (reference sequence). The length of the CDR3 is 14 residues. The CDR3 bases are TGTGCCAGCAGCTTAAGTGGGACAGCACCTGAAGCTTTCTTT. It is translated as CASSLSGTAPEAFF.

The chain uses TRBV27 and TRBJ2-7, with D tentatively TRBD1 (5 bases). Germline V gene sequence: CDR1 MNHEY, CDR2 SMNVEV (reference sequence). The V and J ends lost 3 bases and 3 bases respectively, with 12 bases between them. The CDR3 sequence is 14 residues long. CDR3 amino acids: CASSFRDTLYEQYF. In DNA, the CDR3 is TGTGCCAGCAGTTTCAGGGATACCCTCTACGAGCAGTACTTC.

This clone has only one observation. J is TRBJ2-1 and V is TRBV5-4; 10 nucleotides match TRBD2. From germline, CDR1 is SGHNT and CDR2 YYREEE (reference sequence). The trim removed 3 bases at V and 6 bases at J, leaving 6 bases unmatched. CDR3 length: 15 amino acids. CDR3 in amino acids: CASSSSGRFGNEQFF. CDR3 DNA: TGTGCCAGCAGCTCTAGCGGGAGATTCGGCAATGAGCAGTTCTTC.